The clone carrying this TCR beta chain came up many times. TCRdb called the 5' RACE reads again in MiXCR, with one record for every CDR3 protein. This table has roughly 40,000 distinct CDR3 sequences, 25% to 35% appearing once. The receptor was isolated from a female donor with breast cancer. The specimen sequenced was memory CD4+ T cells sorted from a lymph node. Subset defined: memory CD4+ T cells, CD4+CD45RO+CD25-.

Written as DNA, the CDR3 is TGTGCCAGCATCCTCGGACAGGGGGCGTATCAGCCCCAGCATTTT. As protein: CASILGQGAYQPQHF. The chain is built from TRBV6-1 and TRBJ1-5, with TRBD1 identical over 11 bases. Germline trimming cut 7 bases from V and 5 bases from J; bases unmatched to any gene: 7. Germline V gene lookup returns CDR1 MNHNS and CDR2 SASEGT. The CDR3 runs 15 residues.